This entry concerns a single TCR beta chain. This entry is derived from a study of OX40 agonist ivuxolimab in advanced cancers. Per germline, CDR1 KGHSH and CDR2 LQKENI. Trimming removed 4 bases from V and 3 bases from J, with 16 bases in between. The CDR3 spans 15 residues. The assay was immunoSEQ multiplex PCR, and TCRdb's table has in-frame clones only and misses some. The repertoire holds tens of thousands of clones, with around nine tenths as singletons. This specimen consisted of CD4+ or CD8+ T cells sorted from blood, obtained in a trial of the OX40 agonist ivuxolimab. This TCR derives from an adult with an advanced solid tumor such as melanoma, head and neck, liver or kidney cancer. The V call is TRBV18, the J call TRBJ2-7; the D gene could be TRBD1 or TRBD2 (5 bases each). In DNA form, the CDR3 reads TGTGCCAGCTCACGCCTCGGGACGAATAACTACGAGCAGTACTTC. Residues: CASSRLGTNNYEQYF.